This entry is about one T cell receptor (beta chain). This clone occurred once. It has no known antigen specificity. There are no base qualities to consult, and no much larger clone falls within one base. This specimen belongs to a study of cytomegalovirus exposure and HLA in healthy donors (dated by TCRdb to 2017 to 2019). A note on the overall study: According to an earlier analysis of 587 of the donors, about 190 million T cells yielded over 100 million unique TCR beta sequences and roughly 280 Gb of sequence data. Typing coverage differed by locus: A, B, C, DRB1 and DQB1 were typed in roughly 629-630 donors, DQA1 in roughly 510, DPA1 in 600 to 610, and DPB1 in 472. Among about 400 genotyped donors of the cohort, an average of around 220,000 unique TCR beta nucleotide sequences was sequenced per donor, of which about 19% were non-productive. The study used immunosequencing to profile the T cell repertoires of approximately 630 subjects and linked those repertoires to cytomegalovirus serostatus. An early release that covered about 600 HLA-typed donors contained approximately 300 gigabases of sequencing data and tens of millions of unique TCR sequences. Alongside the repertoire data, information on donor age, sex, ethnicity and CMV serostatus was compiled. In a later analysis, previously published TCR beta repertoires from roughly 710 donors were re-analyzed and high-resolution HLA genotyping was added so that TCR occurrence patterns could be studied. Genome-wide SNP genotypes for about 60% of the roughly 670 donors were used in a later genetic analysis, which treated that subset as a discovery cohort. Besides the first cohort of approximately 710 subjects, a separate validation cohort made up of roughly 120 different subjects was used. To decide whether each TCR beta V gene segment behaved as functional or pseudogenic, an earlier analysis of several hundred of the donors relied on high-throughput TCR beta sequencing. Rather than using new phenotypic data, the later analysis identified candidate immune exposures from TCR beta sequences and from how often those sequences occurred across donors. Roughly five DR-DQ haplotypes were handled as single units for association and clustering, since linkage in the cohort was strong. All discovery cohort repertoires had been generated using a single sequencing platform. The study combined high-throughput TCR immunosequencing, statistical association of individual TCRs with disease status, and machine learning to predict cytomegalovirus infection status. HLA typing covered class I and class II loci at four-digit resolution. The study was designed to test whether signatures of past pathogen exposure could be identified by cataloging public T cell receptors. Among the roughly 370 genotyped donors, around 81% belonged to the genetic ancestry cluster associated with self-reported Caucasian donors. Broad study findings and their caveats: Compared with the roughly 670-donor mean, donors in an Asian-associated ancestry cluster had fewer N-insertions in productive TCRs, according to a later genetic analysis. The cohort was sequenced for TCR beta chains only, and without alpha or paired-chain data the features that could be detected were limited. A few of the identified cytomegalovirus-associated TCR beta chains were confirmed in vitro to be specific for cytomegalovirus antigens. A further reported finding was that TCR beta sequences accurately predicted the HLA-A and HLA-B alleles for most subjects in the first cohort. Some IMGT-functional V segments, including TRBV6-2 and TRBV6-3, could not be distinguished by the 87-base-pair reads and were therefore excluded. A later analysis reported that several top co-occurrence clusters appeared linked to parvovirus B19, influenza, CMV and Epstein-Barr virus. A group of highly shared sequence variants was considered likely to be a technical artifact of the sequencing pipeline. CMV serostatus was the only immune exposure information available for the cohort. Strong co-occurrence of HLA alleles, especially DR and DQ, made assigning TCR associations to individual alleles difficult. A later genetic analysis associated a missense DCLRE1C variant with V-gene and J-gene trimming of TCR beta chains, and an independent cohort replicated the association. According to a later analysis, most CMV-associated TCR beta chains appeared to be HLA-restricted, and the HLA associations seemed to be driven largely by CMV exposure. In an earlier analysis of approximately 590 of the donors, most TCR beta V segments were observed in productive rearrangements about 87% or about 30% of the time, broadly matching IMGT annotations. Roughly uniform sequencing depth across donors was assumed in presence/absence analyses, although this assumption may not hold. Correlated functional status among segregating V segments might reflect linkage disequilibrium, but an unknown experimental factor could not be ruled out. Most TCR sequences were observed very rarely across donors, whereas some public TCRs were present in many individuals. Because HLA typing was unavailable for some donors at each locus, only the typed subset was used in association tests. At a false discovery rate of 0.05, a later analysis linked 16,000 or so TCR beta sequences to specific HLA alleles. A total of about 150 TCR beta chains were listed by the study as associated with cytomegalovirus. The authors suggested that the approach could potentially be extended to other disease states and immunological phenotypes. In a later analysis, HLA-associated TCR beta chains were found to be more clonally expanded and to have lower generation probabilities than equally common non-associated chains. According to a later analysis, TCR association rates differed among HLA loci, with DRB1 alleles showing the most associated TCRs and HLA-C alleles showing the fewest. The classifier was reported to diagnose cytomegalovirus status with high specificity and sensitivity in both the original cohort and the validation cohort. The earlier analysis of 587 of the donors excluded 15 to 20 rarely observed V segments, including chromosome 9 orphons, because counts were too low.

Library creation used the immunoSEQ multiplex PCR assay. A mixture of 60 forward primers for TCR Vbeta segments and 13 reverse primers for TCR Jbeta segments was used in the multiplex PCR. The CDR3 region of rearranged TCR beta genes was amplified from genomic DNA with a multiplex PCR assay. Amplified TCR beta libraries were sequenced as 87-base-pair reads on the Illumina HiSeq System. Under the source paper's analysis protocol: Across the 700 or so repertoires, a later analysis counted some 80 million unique TCR beta chains, some 11 million of which were shared by at least two donors. Raw reads were error-corrected and collapsed into unique sequences by a nearest-neighbor algorithm in which closely related sequences were merged to remove PCR and sequencing errors. To assign V, D and J gene segments, CDR3 sequences were aligned to IMGT reference sequences. For a sequence to be retained, a match of at least six nucleotides to both a V gene segment and a J gene segment was required. Rearrangements were classified as productive when the CDR3 lacked stop codons and remained in frame with V and J, and all other rearrangements were classified as non-productive. Following IMGT convention, CDR3 was defined as the stretch from the second conserved V-encoded cysteine to the conserved J-encoded phenylalanine. The earlier analysis of some 600 of the donors excluded sequences that lacked an unambiguous match to a single V gene segment. In an earlier analysis of some 590 of the donors, a V segment was called functional when productive rearrangements were above 56.7%, and segregating when the standard deviation between donors exceeded 5%. A statistical classification framework was built to diagnose cytomegalovirus status from the catalog of TCR beta chain sequences. In a later analysis, V and J genes were assigned by comparing TCR nucleotide sequences against IMGT/GENE-DB human TR gene sequences. Using the TCRdist pipeline, a later analysis assigned CDR3 sequences along with most-parsimonious VDJ recombination scenarios. In a later analysis, every TCR beta chain was defined by the combination of its CDR3 amino acid sequence and its V-gene family, and reads without a unique V-gene family were dropped. A later analysis removed 592 highly shared, low-generation-probability nucleotide sequences to deal with suspected cross-contamination and a sequencing artifact. In a later analysis, a clonal expansion index was calculated for each public chain from normalized within-repertoire ranks of inferred template counts. In a later analysis, generation probabilities were computed using a VDJ recombination model fitted to out-of-frame rearrangements, and the results were checked against IGoR. A later analysis scored TCR-TCR, TCR-HLA and TCR-CMV co-occurrence with hypergeometric tests, applying a repertoire-size bias correction to TCR pairs. In a later analysis, false discovery rates were estimated by permuting HLA or CMV assignments 20 times. In a later analysis, co-occurring TCRs were grouped using DBSCAN, and TCRdist sequence similarity was added for clustering within HLA-allele-positive subsets. Repertoires with fewer than 30,000 or more than 120,000 public chains were left out of co-occurrence clustering, as were roughly five repertoires with anomalous nucleotide sharing. What TCRdb holds here is the immuneACCESS table cut down to in-frame rearrangements. Part of the clones is not present; checked against another copy, under half of the missing clones reflect an unresolved V gene, and the others are unexplained. V and J calls and clone size are those listed in that table; D and trimming were worked out from the DNA. The sample records roughly 98,000 clones, 60% to 80% of which are singletons. The top ten constitute approximately 7.7% of the sample.

The cohort consisted of 600 or so healthy bone marrow donors. At the time of sampling, all cohort members were nominally healthy, though unrecorded immune exposures were likely present. The donor tested CMV seronegative and was one of the 352 seronegative cohort members. Each donor provided a peripheral blood sample, and peripheral blood mononuclear cells were used for TCR beta sequencing. The Qiagen DNeasy Blood Extraction Kit was used to extract genomic DNA from the blood cell samples. Measured from the cysteine to the phenylalanine, the CDR3 is 14 residues long. Only the CDR3 DNA stays, 42 bases, in frame from base 1. Trimming costs V 4 bases and J 3 bases, and their ends lie 13 bases apart. Via the germline V gene, CDR1 is SGHDN and CDR2 FVKESK.

This sequence uses TRBV14 and TRBJ2-7; a tentative D call is TRBD1 (6 bases match). Sequenced material: PBMCs. This sequence originates from a female donor in good health and CMV-seronegative. The DNA reads as follows: TGTGCCAGCAGCCGAGGGACATTAAACTACGAGCAGTACTTC. This yields the protein CASSRGTLNYEQYF.